This T cell receptor beta chain appears in the sequencing data of a study of blood T cell repertoires in COVID-19. Assay: immunoSEQ multiplex PCR; the TCRdb copy retains only in-frame clones and omits some. The sample holds about 400,000 clones; more than 85% are singletons and the top ten take around 3%. The CDR3 extends over 14 amino acids. Germline CDR1 is SGHRS and CDR2 is YFSETQ. V gave up 0 bases and J gave up 6 bases, with 10 bases separating them. Sample: peripheral blood. The V gene is TRBV5-1, the J gene TRBJ1-3; unclear D gene. This receptor was obtained from a human donor in a cohort sampled during active COVID-19. For the CDR3, the DNA is TGCGCCAGCAGCTTGGCGGGGAGGGAAAACACCATATATTTT. Protein sequence: CASSLAGRENTIYF.